This T cell receptor (beta chain) emerged from a study of blood T cell repertoires in COVID-19 (dated by TCRdb to the early 2020s). Looking at the study overall: Samples covering the acute and convalescent phases of COVID-19 were provided by collaborators in the United States, Italy and Spain. The prospective study material was composed of cDNA or gDNA derived from T cells, B-cell-depleted T cells, or PBMCs. The dataset comprised deeply sampled blood TCRbeta repertoires from subjects exposed to, actively infected with, or recovered from COVID-19. The repertoires were made available in a free public database intended to serve as a resource for research on the immune response to SARS-CoV-2. Samples came from the ongoing ImmuneRACE study (first 160 participants) plus 1,254 subjects from 6 global collaborators. A de-identified subject ID, COVID-19 status, age in years and sex were almost always included in the sample metadata. Where available, HLA class I and class II types were obtained from metadata supplied by the sample provider rather than from assay-based typing. The full study reports these points: The amount of clinical and demographic metadata varied by source and participant and was provided uncurated.

In the prospective study, participants were about 18 to 100 years old, resided in 25 or so geographic areas of the United States, and were enrolled through a virtual design. In the prospective study, participants were assigned to cohorts based on the clinical history participants reported in a screening survey and a study questionnaire. Recovered participants in ImmuneRACE Cohort 3 were defined as having two consecutive negative NP/OP PCR tests, clearance from a healthcare professional, or resolution of symptoms. In the prospective study, mobile phlebotomists collected whole blood, serum and a nasopharyngeal or oropharyngeal swab from each participant. Over a roughly 2-month period, participants in the prospective study had the option of providing additional blood draws and questionnaires. Before DNA extraction, blood samples from the prospective study were shipped at room temperature or frozen.

TCRbeta CDR3 regions were amplified from genomic DNA using the immunoSEQ Assay, a bias-controlled multiplex PCR. The original methods were these. Within the assay, amplification of reference gene primers was used to estimate how many nucleated cells each sample contained. To quantify the absolute abundance of each unique TCRbeta CDR3 rearrangement, sequence reads were collapsed and filtered. For each sample, productive Simpson clonality was calculated as the square root of Simpson's diversity index across productive rearrangements. TCRdb's version of the immuneACCESS table is confined to in-frame rearrangements and falls short of the full clone set. An unresolved V gene accounts for under half of the shortfall where checked; the remainder is of unknown origin. The V and J calls and clone size were taken over from that table, and D and trimming were inferred from the DNA. The sample data list 200,000 to 250,000 clones, and just over 90% of these were observed just once. Clones ranked in the top ten supply around 1.8% of the sample.

Regarding this clone: No antigen is known for it. No base quality values were provided; no much bigger clone lies one nucleotide off.

What was sequenced was PBMCs or T cells enriched from blood (not recorded which). This TCR came from a woman between 18 and 29 years old who had recovered from COVID-19.

Read as DNA, the sequence is TGTGCCAGCAGCCCTAATACGGTCTACACAGATACGCAGTATTTT. Its translation is CASSPNTVYTDTQYF. Recombination joined TRBV4-2 with TRBJ2-3; no D gene is confidently identified. V lost 4 bases and J lost 2 bases; the stretch between them is 13 bases long. There are 15 amino acids in the CDR3, from cysteine to phenylalanine inclusive. CDR3 DNA only is kept here, 45 bases in frame from base 1. The germline V gene yields LGHNA for CDR1 and YNFKEQ for CDR2.